The 30 T cell receptor beta chains reported below all come from one sample, sequenced in a study of PD-L1 blockade in urothelial cancer. Clones were read by immunoSEQ multiplex PCR, and TCRdb kept only the in-frame ones, dropping some. The sample consists of about 110,000 clones, roughly 88% of them appearing once. The specimen was PBMCs, collected around atezolizumab (anti-PD-L1) treatment. These receptors all stem from a man between 50 and 59 years old with urothelial cancer.

The rearrangement joins TRBV11-2 to TRBJ1-5, with a tentative D call TRBD1 (5 bases). V gave up 6 bases and J gave up 0 bases, with 9 bases separating them. The germline gives CDR1 SGHAT, CDR2 FQNNGV. The CDR3 extends over 14 amino acids. CDR3: CASSTGLSNQPQHF. In DNA form, the CDR3 reads TGTGCCAGCAGTACAGGTCTTAGCAATCAGCCCCAGCATTTT.

The chain has TRBV18 and TRBJ1-5; 8 bases align to TRBD1. The J segment lost 3 bases and the V segment lost 0 bases, leaving 4 bases of the junction unmatched. Germline values: CDR1 KGHSH, CDR2 LQKENI. CDR3 length equals 16 residues. CDR3 loop: CASSPPGTGDNQPQHF. DNA of the CDR3: TGTGCCAGCTCACCACCGGGGACAGGAGACAATCAGCCCCAGCATTTT.

The chain recombines TRBV6-5 with TRBJ1-4; possible D gene TRBD1, 6 bases. Germline V CDR1 and CDR2: MNHEY, SVGAGI. Trimming cost V 6 bases and J 5 bases, with 16 bases left between them. The CDR3 has 15 amino acids. CDR3 sequence reads: CASRARGGGNEKLFF. CDR3 sequence (DNA): TGTGCCAGCAGAGCCCGTGGGGGCGGAAATGAAAAACTGTTTTTT.

The chain employs TRBV11-1 and TRBJ2-1, with D unresolved. Between the trimmed V and J ends, which lost 8 bases and 5 bases, there was a span of 13 bases. The CDR3 is made up of 13 amino acids. CDR1 is SGHAT, CDR2 FQDESV, per germline (reference sequence). The CDR3 region has the DNA TGTGCCAGCGCTCAGTCTTTTGACAATGAGCAGTTCTTC. As protein: CASAQSFDNEQFF.

This chain uses TRBV7-3 with TRBJ2-2; D unresolved. The V end lost 1 base, the J end lost 1 base, and 10 bases lay between the germline ends. There are 16 residues in the CDR3. Germline V gene sequence: CDR1 SGHTA, CDR2 FQGTGA. The CDR3, as DNA: TGTGCCAGCAGCTTAAATGGCGGCCTGAACACCGGGGAGCTGTTTTTT. It yields the protein CASSLNGGLNTGELFF.

This clone was seen only a few times. The rearrangement joins TRBV2 to TRBJ2-1, with D unclear. The CDR3 contains 11 residues. The V and J ends lost 7 bases and 4 bases respectively, with 5 bases between them. Germline lookup yields CDR1 SNHLY and CDR2 FYNNEI. The CDR3 protein is CASTNYNEQFF. The CDR3 region has the DNA TGTGCCAGCACTAATTACAATGAGCAGTTCTTC.

The rearrangement uses TRBV2 and TRBJ2-7; D unclear. Germline values: CDR1 SNHLY, CDR2 FYNNEI. V was cut by 4 bases and J by 3 bases, with 16 bases left in between. The CDR3 sequence is 15 residues long. This CDR3 reads CASSAPNVAIYEQYF. The DNA of the CDR3 is TGTGCCAGCAGTGCCCCCAATGTAGCAATCTACGAGCAGTACTTC.

The chain couples TRBV7-9 to TRBJ1-1, with D hard to call. Germline V gene lookup returns CDR1 SEHNR and CDR2 FQNEAQ (reference sequence). The V end lost 5 bases, the J end lost 8 bases, and 15 bases lay between the germline ends. The CDR3 contains 13 residues. CDR3 amino acids: CASSLVSLVEAFF. The CDR3 bases are TGTGCCAGCAGCCTCGTATCCTTAGTGGAAGCTTTCTTT. Supplemented by reference TRBV7-9 and TRBJ1-1, the full variable domain reads DTGVSQNPRHKITKRGQNVTFRCDPISEHNRLYWYRQTLGQGPEFLTYFQNEAQLEKSRLLSDRFSAERPKGSFSTLEIQRTEQGDSAMYLCASSLVSLVEAFFGQGTRLTVV.

Comment on this clone: The sample has other DNA sequences that encode this CDR3 too. This sequence joins TRBV27 and TRBJ2-7, with D perhaps matching TRBD1 (6 bases). Trimming took off 3 bases at V and 2 bases at J, with 8 bases between the two ends. The CDR3 is made up of 13 amino acids. Germline V gives CDR1 MNHEY, CDR2 SMNVEV (reference sequence). The CDR3 nucleotides read TGTGCCAGCAGTTTGGCAGGGGCCTACGAGCAGTACTTC. Its translation: CASSLAGAYEQYF.

The chain is built from TRBV15 and TRBJ1-6, with a tentative D call TRBD1 (6 bases). Germline V gene lookup returns CDR1 LNHNV and CDR2 YYDKDF (reference sequence). There are 15 residues in the CDR3. Trimming left V 5 bases short and J 6 bases short, with 14 bases between. CDR3 sequence reads: CATSDRYGSNSPLHF. CDR3 coding DNA: TGTGCCACCAGCGACAGGTACGGCTCTAATTCACCCCTCCACTTT.

J is TRBJ2-2 and V is TRBV7-9; D is ambiguous. V was cut by 5 bases and J by 6 bases, with 7 bases left in between. Per the germline V gene, CDR1 is SEHNR and CDR2 is FQNEAQ (reference sequence). This CDR3 comprises 12 residues. The CDR3 sequence: CASSLAAGELFF. The CDR3 bases are TGTGCCAGCAGCCTGGCTGCCGGGGAGCTGTTTTTT.

This rearrangement joins TRBV9 to TRBJ1-3; TRBD1 matches at 11 bases. Germline V gene data show CDR1 as SGDLS and CDR2 as YYNGEE. V gave up 2 bases and J gave up 4 bases; unmatched junction bases: 14. The CDR3 spans 19 residues. CDR3 in amino acids: CASSVRGRAGTGGGNTIYF. CDR3 coding DNA: TGTGCCAGCAGCGTTAGAGGCCGGGCGGGGACAGGGGGAGGAAACACCATATATTTT. Full variable domain (remainder filled in from reference TRBV9 and TRBJ1-3): DSGVTQTPKHLITATGQRVTLRCSPRSGDLSVYWYQQSLDQGLQFLIQYYNGEERAKGNILERFSAQQFPDLHSELNLSSLELGDSALYFCASSVRGRAGTGGGNTIYFGEGSWLTVV.

DNA of the CDR3: TGTGCCAGCAGCGTAGATACAGGAGATCAGCCCCAGCATTTT. Protein: CASSVDTGDQPQHF. The chain combines TRBV9 with TRBJ1-5; D possibly corresponds to TRBD1 (5 bases). CDR3 size: 14 residues. The germline CDR1 and CDR2 sequences are SGDLS and YYNGEE. V lost 0 bases and J lost 5, with 9 bases in between.

The chain joins TRBV2 to TRBJ2-5; 9 positions agree with TRBD1. V trimming: 7 bases; J trimming: 5 bases; junction bases outside the gene matches: 17. Germline CDR1 reads SNHLY; CDR2 reads FYNNEI. The length of the CDR3 is 17 residues. The CDR3 region is CASILWLRTGVLETQYF. Written as DNA, the CDR3 is TGTGCCAGCATTCTCTGGCTTCGGACAGGGGTTTTGGAGACCCAGTACTTC.

The chain joins TRBV5-7 to TRBJ2-7; D perhaps matches TRBD1 (6 bases). TRBV5-7 is given ORF status, its function remaining uncertain. The CDR3 spans 16 residues. Trimming took off 3 bases at V and 6 bases at J, with 22 bases between the two ends. CDR3 loop: CASSWLREPLRGEQYF. In DNA, the CDR3 is TGTGCCAGCAGCTGGCTCAGGGAACCCCTCAGGGGCGAGCAGTACTTC.

This chain links TRBV28 with TRBJ2-2; possibly TRBD1 for D (6 bases). The CDR3 is made up of 13 amino acids. The V end was cut by 6 bases, the J end by 2 bases, with 7 bases between. Germline CDR1 MDHEN, CDR2 SYDVKM. This chain's CDR3 is CASRDRNTGELFF. CDR3 in DNA: TGTGCCAGCAGGGACAGAAACACCGGGGAGCTGTTTTTT. Combining the CDR3 with reference TRBV28 and TRBJ2-2 gives the whole variable domain DVKVTQSSRYLVKRTGEKVFLECVQDMDHENMFWYRQDPGLGLRLIYFSYDVKMKEKGDIPEGYSVSREKKERFSLILESASTNQTSMYLCASRDRNTGELFFGEGSRLTVL.

CDR3 loop: CASREDRVSGNTIYF. DNA of the CDR3: TGTGCCAGCAGGGAGGACAGGGTCTCTGGAAACACCATATATTTT. V and J are TRBV28 and TRBJ1-3, with 8 bases that match TRBD1. This CDR3 region has 15 residues. The germline gives CDR1 MDHEN, CDR2 SYDVKM. The junction had 4 bases not matched to a gene; V was cut back by 6 bases and J by 0 bases.

The chain has TRBV7-2 and TRBJ2-7; weak D call: TRBD2 (6 bases). Germline CDR1 SGHTA, CDR2 FQGNSA. This CDR3 contains 14 residues. Trimming took 5 bases from V and 7 from J, leaving 18 bases between them. The CDR3 protein is CASSGGPSSGEQYF. Written as DNA, the CDR3 is TGTGCCAGCAGCGGAGGGCCATCTTCGGGAGAGCAGTACTTC.

The chain carries TRBV11-2 and TRBJ1-6; 10 bases are a match to TRBD1. V lost 4 bases and J lost 7; bases outside the gene matches: 7. This CDR3 has 16 residues. The V gene's germline CDR1 is SGHAT and CDR2 FQNNGV. In DNA form, the CDR3 reads TGTGCCAGCAGCTCGTTGACAGGGGGCGGAAATTCACCCCTCCACTTT. As protein: CASSSLTGGGNSPLHF.

The rearrangement uses TRBV9 and TRBJ2-3; 9 bases are shared with TRBD1. The CDR3 consists of 15 residues. Germline CDR1 SGDLS, CDR2 YYNGEE. Unmatched junction bases numbered 7, after V lost 6 bases and J lost 2 bases. This CDR3 is CASKIGQGNTDTQYF. The DNA for the CDR3 is TGTGCCAGCAAAATTGGACAGGGGAACACAGATACGCAGTATTTT.

This clone turned up a few times. This rearrangement joins TRBV2 to TRBJ1-6; 9 positions match TRBD1. Trimming removed 9 bases from V and 5 bases from J; junction bases left unmatched: 2. Looked up from germline, CDR1 is SNHLY and CDR2 is FYNNEI. The CDR3 contains 13 residues. CDR3 sequence reads: CARGQGHNSPLHF. The CDR3 DNA is TGTGCCAGGGGACAGGGCCATAATTCACCCCTCCACTTT.

There are a few counts of this clone. The same CDR3 can be traced to other DNA sequences in this sample. The chain links TRBV28 to TRBJ2-7; TRBD1 agrees at 7 bases. V lost 6 bases, J lost 3 bases, and 5 bases stayed unmatched. This CDR3 contains 13 residues. CDR1 and CDR2 from the germline V gene are MDHEN and SYDVKM. The CDR3 sequence: CASRRQGNYEQYF. DNA for the CDR3: TGTGCCAGCAGGCGACAGGGCAACTACGAGCAGTACTTC.

This clone was counted a few times. This sequence joins TRBV11-2 and TRBJ1-2; D remains ambiguous. Trimming cost V 3 bases and J 7 bases, with 9 bases left between them. This CDR3 has 12 amino acids. The germline CDR1 and CDR2 sequences are SGHAT and FQNNGV. CDR3 coding DNA: TGTGCCAGCAGCTTCGGTAGTCGTGGCTACACCTTC. Residues: CASSFGSRGYTF. The full variable domain, rest sourced from reference TRBV11-2 and TRBJ1-2, is EAGVAQSPRYKIIEKRQSVAFWCNPISGHATLYWYQQILGQGPKLLIQFQNNGVVDDSQLPKDRFSAERLKGVDSTLKIQPAKLEDSAVYLCASSFGSRGYTFGSGTRLTVV.

CDR3 region: CASSLTGTGGTSIKFF. The CDR3 DNA is TGTGCCAGCAGCTTAACCGGGACAGGGGGCACCAGCATCAAGTTCTTC. The chain is built from TRBV7-2 and TRBJ2-1; 12 bases align to TRBD1. CDR3 size: 16 residues. Looked up from germline, CDR1 is SGHTA and CDR2 is FQGNSA. Trimming cost V 2 bases and J 14 bases; bases outside gene matches: 13.

This chain joins TRBV5-1 and TRBJ2-6; TRBD2 might be the D (5 bases). The CDR3 runs 17 residues. Trimming pared 1 base from V and 0 bases from J, leaving 11 bases between. CDR1 SGHRS and CDR2 YFSETQ come from the germline V gene. The CDR3 sequence: CASSLFTGSSGANVLTF. CDR3 sequence (DNA): TGCGCCAGCAGCTTGTTTACGGGGAGCTCTGGGGCCAACGTCCTGACTTTC.

This chain joins TRBV28 and TRBJ1-6; TRBD1 might be the D (5 bases). Trimming cost V 3 bases and J 9 bases, with 15 bases left between them. Germline V lookup: CDR1 MDHEN, CDR2 SYDVKM. There are 15 residues in the CDR3. CDR3 bases: TGTGCCAGCAGTTTGGGGCCAGGGTTGGGTTCACCCCTCCACTTT. Protein sequence: CASSLGPGLGSPLHF.

A few counts support this clone. The chain employs TRBV6-5 and TRBJ2-1, with TRBD2 matching over 9 bases. V lost 6 bases, J lost 10 bases, and 7 bases stayed unmatched. Germline V gene data show CDR1 as MNHEY and CDR2 as SVGAGI. CDR3 length: 13 residues. CDR3 DNA sequence: TGTGCCAGCAGGCGCCTAGCGGGAAGAGAGCAGTTCTTC. Protein product: CASRRLAGREQFF.

The V gene is TRBV13, the J gene TRBJ1-2; tentatively, D is TRBD1 (6 bases). The CDR3 extends over 13 amino acids. Germline-derived CDR1 and CDR2 are PRHDT and FYEKMQ (reference sequence). V was trimmed by 4 bases and J by 6 bases, leaving 12 bases between them. CDR3 region: CASSSQGRDGYTF. The CDR3 nucleotides are TGTGCCAGCAGCTCACAGGGTCGGGATGGCTACACCTTC.

The chain joins TRBV6-1 to TRBJ2-1, with no clear D. The V gene's germline CDR1 is MNHNS and CDR2 SASEGT. V lost 4 bases and J lost 5, with 6 bases in between. This CDR3 comprises 12 residues. The CDR3 reads CASSVGHNEQFF. CDR3 bases: TGTGCCAGCAGTGTCGGTCACAATGAGCAGTTCTTC.

J is TRBJ1-1 and V is TRBV5-1, with 8 bases that match TRBD1. CDR1 and CDR2 from the germline V gene are SGHRS and YFSETQ. With 5 bases clipped from V and 1 base from J, the junction kept 7 bases outside the gene matches. This CDR3 spans 15 amino acids. The CDR3, as DNA: TGCGCCAGCAGTTCTACCGGGACAGGGAACACTGAAGCTTTCTTT. Its protein is CASSSTGTGNTEAFF.